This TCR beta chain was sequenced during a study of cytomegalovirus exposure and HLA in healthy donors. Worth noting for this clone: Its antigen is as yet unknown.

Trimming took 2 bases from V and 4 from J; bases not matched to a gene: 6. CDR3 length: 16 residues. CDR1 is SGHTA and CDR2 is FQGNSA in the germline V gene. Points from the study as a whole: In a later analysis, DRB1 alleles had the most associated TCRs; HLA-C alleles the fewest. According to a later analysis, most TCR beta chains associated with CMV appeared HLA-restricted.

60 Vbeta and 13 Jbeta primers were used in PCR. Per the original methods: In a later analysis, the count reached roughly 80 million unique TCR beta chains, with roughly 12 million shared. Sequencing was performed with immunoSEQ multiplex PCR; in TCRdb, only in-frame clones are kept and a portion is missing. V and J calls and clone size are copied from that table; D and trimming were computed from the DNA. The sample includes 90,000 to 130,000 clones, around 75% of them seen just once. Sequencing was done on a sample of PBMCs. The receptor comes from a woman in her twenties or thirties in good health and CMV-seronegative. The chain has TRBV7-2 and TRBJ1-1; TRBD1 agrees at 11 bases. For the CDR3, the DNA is TGTGCCAGCAGCTTAAGGTTGGGGACAGGGGGCACTGAAGCTTTCTTT. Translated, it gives CASSLRLGTGGTEAFF.